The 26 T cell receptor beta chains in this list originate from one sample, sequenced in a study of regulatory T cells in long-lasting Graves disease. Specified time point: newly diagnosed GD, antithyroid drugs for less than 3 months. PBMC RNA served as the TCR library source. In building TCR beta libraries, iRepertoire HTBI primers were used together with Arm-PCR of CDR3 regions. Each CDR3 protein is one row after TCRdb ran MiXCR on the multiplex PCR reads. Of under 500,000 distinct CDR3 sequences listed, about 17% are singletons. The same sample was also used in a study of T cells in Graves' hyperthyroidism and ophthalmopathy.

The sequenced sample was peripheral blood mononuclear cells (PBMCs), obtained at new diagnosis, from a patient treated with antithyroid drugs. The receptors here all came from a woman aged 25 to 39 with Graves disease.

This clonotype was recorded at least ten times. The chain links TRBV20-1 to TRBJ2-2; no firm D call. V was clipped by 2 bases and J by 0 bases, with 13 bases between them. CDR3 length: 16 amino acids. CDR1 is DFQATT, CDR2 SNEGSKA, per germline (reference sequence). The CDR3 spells CSARKYSSANTGELFF. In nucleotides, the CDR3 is TGCAGTGCTAGAAAGTATAGCAGCGCGAACACCGGGGAGCTGTTTTTT.

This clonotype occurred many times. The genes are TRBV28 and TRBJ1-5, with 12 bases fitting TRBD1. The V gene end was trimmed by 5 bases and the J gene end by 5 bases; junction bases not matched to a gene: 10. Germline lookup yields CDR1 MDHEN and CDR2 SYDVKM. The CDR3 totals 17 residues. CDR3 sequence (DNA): TGTGCCAGCAGTCCAAGGCGGGGGACAGGGGGCGATCAGCCCCAGCATTTT. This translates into CASSPRRGTGGDQPQHF.

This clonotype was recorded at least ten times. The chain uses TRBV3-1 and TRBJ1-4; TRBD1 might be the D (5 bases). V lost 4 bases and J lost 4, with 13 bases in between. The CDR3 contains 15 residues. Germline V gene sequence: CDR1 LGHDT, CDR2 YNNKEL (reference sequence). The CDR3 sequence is CASSRSGGDNEKLFF. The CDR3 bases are TGTGCCAGCAGCCGTTCGGGGGGTGATAATGAAAAACTGTTTTTT.

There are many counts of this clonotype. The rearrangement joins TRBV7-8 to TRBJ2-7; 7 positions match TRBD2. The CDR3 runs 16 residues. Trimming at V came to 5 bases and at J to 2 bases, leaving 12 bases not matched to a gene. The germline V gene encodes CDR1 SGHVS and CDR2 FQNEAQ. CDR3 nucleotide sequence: TGTGCCAGCAGCCCTTTCGGGGGAGGGGCCCCCTACGAGCAGTACTTC. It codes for CASSPFGGGAPYEQYF. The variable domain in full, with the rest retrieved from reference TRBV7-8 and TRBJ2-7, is GAGVSQSPRYKVAKRGQDVALRCDPISGHVSLFWYQQALGQGPEFLTYFQNEAQLDKSGLPSDRFFAERPEGSVSTLKIQRTQQEDSAVYLCASSPFGGGAPYEQYFGPGTRLTVT.

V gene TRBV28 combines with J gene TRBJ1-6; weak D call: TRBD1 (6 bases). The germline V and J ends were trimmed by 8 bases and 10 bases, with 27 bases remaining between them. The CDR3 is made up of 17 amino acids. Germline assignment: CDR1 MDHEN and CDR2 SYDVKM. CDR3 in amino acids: CASRTPFKGGTGSPLHF. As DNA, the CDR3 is TGTGCCAGCCGCACCCCCTTCAAGGGGGGTACGGGATCACCCCTCCACTTT. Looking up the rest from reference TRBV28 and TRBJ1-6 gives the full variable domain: DVKVTQSSRYLVKRTGEKVFLECVQDMDHENMFWYRQDPGLGLRLIYFSYDVKMKEKGDIPEGYSVSREKKERFSLILESASTNQTSMYLCASRTPFKGGTGSPLHFGNGTRLTVT.

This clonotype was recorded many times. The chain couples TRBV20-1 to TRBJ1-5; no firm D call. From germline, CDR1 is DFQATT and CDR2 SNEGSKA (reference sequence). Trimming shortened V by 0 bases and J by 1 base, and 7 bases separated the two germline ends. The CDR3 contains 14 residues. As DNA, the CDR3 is TGCAGTGCTAGAGATCCCGGGAGCAATCAGCCCCAGCATTTT. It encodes CSARDPGSNQPQHF.

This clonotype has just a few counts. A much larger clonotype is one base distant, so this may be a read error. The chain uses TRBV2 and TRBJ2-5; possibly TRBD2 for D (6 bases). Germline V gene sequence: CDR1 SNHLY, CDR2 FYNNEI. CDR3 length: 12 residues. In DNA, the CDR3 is TGTGCCAGCAGTGAATCGGGAGAGATCCAGTACTTC. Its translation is CASSESGEIQYF.

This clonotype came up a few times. The CDR3 reads CASSSTSGSGANVLTF. The CDR3 coding sequence is TGTGCCAGCTCATCCACCTCAGGGTCTGGGGCCAACGTCCTGACTTTC. The rearrangement uses TRBV18 and TRBJ2-6; TRBD1 is a possible D gene (5 bases). The V gene's germline CDR1 is KGHSH and CDR2 LQKENI. The V end lost 5 bases, the J end lost 1 base, and 12 bases lay between the germline ends. The length of the CDR3 is 16 residues.

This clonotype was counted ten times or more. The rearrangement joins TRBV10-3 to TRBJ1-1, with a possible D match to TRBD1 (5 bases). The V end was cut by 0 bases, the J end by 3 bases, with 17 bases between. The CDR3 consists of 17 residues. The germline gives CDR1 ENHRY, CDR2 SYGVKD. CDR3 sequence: CAISESKPTAWYTEAFF. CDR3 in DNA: TGTGCCATCAGTGAGTCGAAGCCGACAGCGTGGTACACTGAAGCTTTCTTT.

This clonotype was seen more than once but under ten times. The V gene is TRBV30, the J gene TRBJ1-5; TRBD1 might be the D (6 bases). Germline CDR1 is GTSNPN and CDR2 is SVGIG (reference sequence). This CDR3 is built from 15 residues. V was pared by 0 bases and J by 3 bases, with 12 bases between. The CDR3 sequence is CAWSVPRGDNQPQHF. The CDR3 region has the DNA TGTGCCTGGAGTGTACCCAGGGGAGACAATCAGCCCCAGCATTTT.

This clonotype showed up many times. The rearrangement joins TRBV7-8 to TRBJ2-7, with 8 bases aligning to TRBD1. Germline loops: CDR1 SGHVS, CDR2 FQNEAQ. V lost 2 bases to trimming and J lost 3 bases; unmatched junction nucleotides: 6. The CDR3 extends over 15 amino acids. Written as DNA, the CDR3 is TGTGCCAGCAGCTTACGGGACAGGTCGAACTACGAGCAGTACTTC. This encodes CASSLRDRSNYEQYF.

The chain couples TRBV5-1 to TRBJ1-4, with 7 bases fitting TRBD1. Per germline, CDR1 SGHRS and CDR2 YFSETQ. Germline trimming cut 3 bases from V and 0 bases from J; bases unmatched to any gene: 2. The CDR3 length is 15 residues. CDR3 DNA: TGCGCCAGCAGCTCAGGGGGGGCAACTAATGAAAAACTGTTTTTT. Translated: CASSSGGATNEKLFF.

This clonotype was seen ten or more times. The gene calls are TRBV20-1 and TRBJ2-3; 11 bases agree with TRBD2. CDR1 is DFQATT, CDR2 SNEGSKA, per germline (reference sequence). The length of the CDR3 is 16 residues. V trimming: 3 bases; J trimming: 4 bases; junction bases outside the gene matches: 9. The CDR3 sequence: CSASPLTSGRADTQYF. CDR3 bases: TGCAGTGCTAGCCCCCTAACTAGCGGGAGAGCAGATACGCAGTATTTT.

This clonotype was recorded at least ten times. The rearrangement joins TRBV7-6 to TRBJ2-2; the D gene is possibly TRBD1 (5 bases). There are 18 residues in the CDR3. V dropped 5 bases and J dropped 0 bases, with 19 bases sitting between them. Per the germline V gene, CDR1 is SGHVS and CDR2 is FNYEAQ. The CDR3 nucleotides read TGTGCCAGCAGCAAACGTCCTCTGACAGACGCGAACACCGGGGAGCTGTTTTTT. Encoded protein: CASSKRPLTDANTGELFF.

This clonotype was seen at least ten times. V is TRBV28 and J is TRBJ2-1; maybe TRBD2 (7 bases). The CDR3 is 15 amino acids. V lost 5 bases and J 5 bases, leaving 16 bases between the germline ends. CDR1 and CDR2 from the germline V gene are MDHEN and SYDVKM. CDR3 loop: CASSTGGGAHNEQFF. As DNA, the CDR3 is TGTGCCAGCAGTACCGGAGGGGGGGCCCACAATGAGCAGTTCTTC.

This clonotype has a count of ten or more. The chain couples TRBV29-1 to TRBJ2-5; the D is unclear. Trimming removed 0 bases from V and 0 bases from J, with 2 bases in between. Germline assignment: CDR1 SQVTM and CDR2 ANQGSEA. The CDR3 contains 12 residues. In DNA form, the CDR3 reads TGCAGCGTTGAAGACAACCAAGAGACCCAGTACTTC. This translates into CSVEDNQETQYF.

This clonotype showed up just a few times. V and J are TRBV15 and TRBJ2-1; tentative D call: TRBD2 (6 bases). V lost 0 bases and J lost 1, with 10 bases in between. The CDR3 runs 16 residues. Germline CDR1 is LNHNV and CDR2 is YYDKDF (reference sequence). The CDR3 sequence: CATSRDRGLSYNEQFF. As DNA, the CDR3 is TGTGCCACCAGCAGAGATCGAGGACTATCCTACAATGAGCAGTTCTTC.

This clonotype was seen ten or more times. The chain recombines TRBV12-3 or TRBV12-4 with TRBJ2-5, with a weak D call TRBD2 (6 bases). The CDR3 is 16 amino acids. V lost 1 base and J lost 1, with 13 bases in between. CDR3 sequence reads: CASSLEVRDFQETQYF. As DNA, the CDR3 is TGTGCCAGCAGTTTAGAAGTCCGGGACTTCCAAGAGACCCAGTACTTC.

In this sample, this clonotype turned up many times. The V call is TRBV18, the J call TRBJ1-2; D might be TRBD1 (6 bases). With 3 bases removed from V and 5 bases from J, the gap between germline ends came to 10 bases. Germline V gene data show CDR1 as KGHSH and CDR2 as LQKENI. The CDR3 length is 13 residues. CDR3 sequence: CASSPPDSYGYTF. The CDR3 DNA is TGTGCCAGCTCACCCCCGGACAGTTATGGCTACACCTTC.

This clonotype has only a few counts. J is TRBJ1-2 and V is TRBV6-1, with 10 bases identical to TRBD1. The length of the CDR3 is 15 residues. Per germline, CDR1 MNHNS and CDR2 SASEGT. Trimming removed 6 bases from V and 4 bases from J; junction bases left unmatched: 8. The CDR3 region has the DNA TGTGCCAGCAGGCGGACAGGGGGGGCTGGCTATGGCTACACCTTC. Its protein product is CASRRTGGAGYGYTF.

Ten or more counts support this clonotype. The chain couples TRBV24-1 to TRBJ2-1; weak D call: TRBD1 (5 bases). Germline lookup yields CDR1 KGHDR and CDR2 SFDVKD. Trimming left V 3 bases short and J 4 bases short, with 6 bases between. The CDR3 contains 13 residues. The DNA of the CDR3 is TGTGCCACCAGTGATCCAGGGTACAATGAGCAGTTCTTC. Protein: CATSDPGYNEQFF.

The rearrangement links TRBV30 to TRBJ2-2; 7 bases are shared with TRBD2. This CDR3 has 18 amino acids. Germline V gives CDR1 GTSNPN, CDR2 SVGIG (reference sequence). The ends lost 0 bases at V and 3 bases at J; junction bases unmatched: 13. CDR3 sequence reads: CAWSVSLWEGRDTGELFF. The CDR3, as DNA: TGTGCCTGGAGTGTATCCCTGTGGGAGGGCCGGGACACCGGGGAGCTGTTTTTT.

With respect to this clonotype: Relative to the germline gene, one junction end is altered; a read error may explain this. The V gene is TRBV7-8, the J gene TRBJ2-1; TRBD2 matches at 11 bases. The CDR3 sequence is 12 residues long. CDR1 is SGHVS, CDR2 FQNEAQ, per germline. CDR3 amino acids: CASRTASGRPLF. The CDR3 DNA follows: TGTGCCAGCAGAACAGCTAGCGGGAGGCCCCTCTTC.

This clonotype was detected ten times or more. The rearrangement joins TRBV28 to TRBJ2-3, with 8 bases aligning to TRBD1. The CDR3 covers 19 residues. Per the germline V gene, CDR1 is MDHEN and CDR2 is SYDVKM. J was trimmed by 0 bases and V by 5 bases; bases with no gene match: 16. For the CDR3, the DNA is TGTGCCAGCAGTCCTTGGACAGGGACGCCTCCGGAGAGCACAGATACGCAGTATTTT. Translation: CASSPWTGTPPESTDTQYF.

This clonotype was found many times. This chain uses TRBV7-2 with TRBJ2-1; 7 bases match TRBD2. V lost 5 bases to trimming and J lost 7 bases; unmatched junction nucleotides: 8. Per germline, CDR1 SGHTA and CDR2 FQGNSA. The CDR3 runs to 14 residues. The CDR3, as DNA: TGTGCCAGCAGCCCCTCTAGCGGCCCGAATGAGCAGTTCTTC. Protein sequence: CASSPSSGPNEQFF.

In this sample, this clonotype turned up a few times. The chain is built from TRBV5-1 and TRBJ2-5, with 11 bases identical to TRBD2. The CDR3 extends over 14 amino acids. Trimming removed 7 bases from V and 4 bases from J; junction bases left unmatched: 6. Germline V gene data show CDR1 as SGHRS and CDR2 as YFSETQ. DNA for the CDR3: TGCGCCAGCTACGTTGGACTAGCGGGAGAGACCCAGTACTTC. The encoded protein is CASYVGLAGETQYF.